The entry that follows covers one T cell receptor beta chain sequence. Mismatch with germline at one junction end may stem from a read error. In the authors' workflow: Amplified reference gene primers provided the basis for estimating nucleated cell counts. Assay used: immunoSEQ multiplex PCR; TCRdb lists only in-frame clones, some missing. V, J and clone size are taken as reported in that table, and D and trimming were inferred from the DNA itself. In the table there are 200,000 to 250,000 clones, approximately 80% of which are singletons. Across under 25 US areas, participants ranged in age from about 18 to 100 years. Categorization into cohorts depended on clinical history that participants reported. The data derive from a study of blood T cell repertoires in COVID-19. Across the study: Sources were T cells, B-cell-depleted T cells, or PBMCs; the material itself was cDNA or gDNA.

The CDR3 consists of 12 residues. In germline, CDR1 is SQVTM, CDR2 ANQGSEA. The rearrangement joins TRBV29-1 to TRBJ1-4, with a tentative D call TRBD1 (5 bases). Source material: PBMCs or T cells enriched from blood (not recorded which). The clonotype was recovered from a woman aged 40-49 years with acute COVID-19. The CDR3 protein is CSVEEPGGRTIF. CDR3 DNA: TGCAGCGTTGAAGAGCCGGGGGGACGGACGATTTTT.